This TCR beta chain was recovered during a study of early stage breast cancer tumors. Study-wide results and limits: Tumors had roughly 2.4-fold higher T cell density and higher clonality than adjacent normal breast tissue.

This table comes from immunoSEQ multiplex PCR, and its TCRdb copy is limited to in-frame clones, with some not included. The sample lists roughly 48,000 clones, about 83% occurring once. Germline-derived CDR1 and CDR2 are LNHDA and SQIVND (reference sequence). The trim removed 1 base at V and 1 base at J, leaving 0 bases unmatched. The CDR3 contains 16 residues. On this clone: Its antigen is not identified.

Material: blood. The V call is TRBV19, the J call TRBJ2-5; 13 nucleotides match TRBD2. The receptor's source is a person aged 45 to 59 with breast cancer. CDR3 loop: CASSIGLAGGQETQYF. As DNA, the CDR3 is TGTGCCAGTAGTATAGGACTAGCGGGGGGCCAAGAGACCCAGTACTTC.